This T cell receptor (beta chain) was sequenced for a study of regulatory T cells in long-lasting Graves disease. This clonotype was picked up many times. The sample's time point: newly diagnosed GD, antithyroid drugs for less than 3 months. Researchers made the TCR library from RNA that was extracted from PBMCs. The CDR3 consists of 13 residues. CDR1 and CDR2 from the germline V gene are ENHRY and SYGVKD. The germline V and J ends were trimmed by 0 bases and 5 bases, with 4 bases remaining between them. Arm-PCR with iRepertoire HTBI primers amplified the CDR3 regions for these TCR beta libraries. TCRdb recomputed calls from the multiplex PCR reads with MiXCR, one row per CDR3 protein. The table includes about 350,000 distinct CDR3 sequences, around 15% detected once. In addition, the sample was reused for a study of T cells in Graves' hyperthyroidism and ophthalmopathy.

Here the sequenced sample was peripheral blood mononuclear cells (PBMCs), taken at new diagnosis, from a patient treated with antithyroid drugs. The chain uses TRBV10-3 and TRBJ2-2; D not resolved. The sequence derives from a young woman with Graves disease. For the CDR3, the DNA is TGTGCCATCAGTGAGTCGCAAACCGGGGAGCTGTTTTTT. Translation gives CAISESQTGELFF.